This TCR beta chain was identified during a study of shared clonotypes between healthy human individuals. General study results and limits: Relative to memory subsets, naive subsets generally showed larger estimated richness. Shared clonotypes: about 5.3% naive CD4, about 4% naive CD8, roughly 2.4% memory CD4, 0.35% to 0.5% memory CD8.

Using 200 ng DNA, 30,000 or so T cell genomes, the sorted-subset replicate PCRs were run. Assay: immunoSEQ multiplex PCR; the TCRdb copy retains only in-frame clones and omits some. Of about 960,000 clones in the sample, 70% to 85% were seen once. This clone was seen a few times. Its antigen is currently unknown. Sample: memory CD4+ T cells sorted from blood. Subset in this sample: CD45RA-negative fraction. The receptor was derived from a man aged 18 to 30 in good health.

CDR3 in DNA: TGTGCCAGCAGTGCATATCGATCAGATACGCAGTATTTT. This gives the protein CASSAYRSDTQYF. The gene calls are TRBV28 and TRBJ2-3; no reliable D call. Germline CDR1 is MDHEN and CDR2 is SYDVKM. The CDR3 has 13 amino acids. The germline V and J ends were trimmed by 5 bases and 4 bases, with 10 bases remaining between them.